These T cell receptor beta chains were read from a single sample in a study of blood T cell repertoires in COVID-19. The protocol was immunoSEQ multiplex PCR, while the TCRdb copy is restricted to in-frame clones and leaves out a portion. The sample lists over 60,000 clones, about 91% occurring once. The sequenced sample consisted of peripheral blood. These receptors came from a woman in her fifties or sixties with active COVID-19. Each CDR3 is given without its conserved first and last residue.

TRBV6-6	TRBJ1-1	ASSYSGEGTEAF
TRBV19	TRBJ2-1	ASSIPGQGANEQF
TRBV6-2/TRBV6-3	TRBJ2-7	ASSYSPLAGVRTHEQY
TRBV19	TRBJ1-2	ASSTRGNYGYT
TRBV29-1	TRBJ1-5	SVGLGEYQPQH
TRBV4-1	TRBJ2-1	ASSQESLVNNEQF
TRBV27	TRBJ2-7	ANRLAGGEQY
TRBV4-1	TRBJ1-2	ASSLDRVAGYT
TRBV2	TRBJ2-7	ASSPTLAGTYEQY
TRBV7-9	TRBJ1-4	ASSLGPVEKLF
TRBV11-2	TRBJ2-6	ATALSGANVLT
TRBV12-3/TRBV12-4	TRBJ1-2	ASSPRGVYGYT
TRBV19	TRBJ2-7	ASSQGQGRISHEQY
TRBV7-9	TRBJ1-2	ASSLAGTDYGYT
TRBV5-1	TRBJ1-6	ASSQMGDRGNSPLH
TRBV27	TRBJ1-2	ASSPLPGTGVYGYT
TRBV10-1	TRBJ1-3	ASSESPSSGNTIY
TRBV24-1	TRBJ1-1	ATSDGGRTEAF
TRBV9	TRBJ2-4	ASSGADIQY
TRBV20-1	TRBJ2-7	SARAHREQY
TRBV5-1	TRBJ1-4	ASSPRESTNEKLF
TRBV10-3	TRBJ2-7	AISGQGDEQY
TRBV27	TRBJ1-5	ASRIEEICNQPQH
TRBV7-6	TRBJ1-2	ASSLAAGLSRLGYT
TRBV28	TRBJ2-1	ASSLPGLAVYNEQF
TRBV2	TRBJ2-1	ATAGTTYNEQF
TRBV12-2	TRBJ2-5	ASRPPPAGVNETQY
TRBV6-2/TRBV6-3	TRBJ2-7	ASSYPLEQYEQY
TRBV5-1	TRBJ2-5	ASSLGLARQETQY
TRBV5-1	TRBJ1-2	ASTVDNANYGYT
TRBV7-3	TRBJ2-7	ASSLSGQGTSEQY
TRBV4-2	TRBJ2-2	ASSSTGASGPYTGELF
TRBV4-1	TRBJ2-1	ASSVIAGGSYNEQF
TRBV19	TRBJ2-7	ASSIPGAYEQY
TRBV5-6	TRBJ2-1	ASSLTGDFEQF
TRBV4-1	TRBJ2-3	ASRIRRLADSTDTQY
TRBV9	TRBJ2-2	ASSAAGDRGSNTGELF